This T cell receptor beta chain was retrieved from a study of tumor-infiltrating lymphocytes in primary liver carcinoma. The wider study: Male and female patients aged 30 to 69 years made up the cohort. General study results and limits: Among the pair types, tumor region pairs showed more overlap than tumor-adjacent and tumor-blood pairs.

Between roughly 17 and 31 mg of unsorted bulk tissue served as the source from which RNA and DNA were co-extracted. The researchers produced TCR beta cDNA from around 0.5 ug total RNA with a constant-region primer. A slightly modified ARM-PCR protocol with three nested multiplex PCR rounds produced these TCR beta libraries. TRBV1-TRBV30 forward primers and a C-beta reverse primer were used in the first two PCR rounds, which each ran for approximately 11 cycles. Via MiXCR, TCRdb re-called the multiplex PCR reads, giving one row per CDR3 protein. The sample yields fewer than 250,000 distinct CDR3 sequences, over 80% seen once. V was clipped by 4 bases and J by 5 bases, with 17 bases between them. CDR3 length equals 15 residues. CDR1 SGHAT and CDR2 FQNNGV come from the germline V gene. As for this clonotype: Its antigen remains unknown.

This TCR derives from a man aged 35-49 years with primary liver carcinoma and hepatitis B virus infection. The chain joins TRBV11-2 to TRBJ2-5; maybe TRBD1 (6 bases). Specimen: tumor tissue from primary liver carcinoma. The CDR3 DNA sequence: TGTGCCAGCAGCTCCCCCAGCCAGGGACACGAGACCCAGTACTTC. Translated, it gives CASSSPSQGHETQYF.